Following are 27 T cell receptor beta chains from one sample sequenced in a study of CD8+ T cells in alopecia areata. Specified treatment: oral pan-JAK inhibitor, 5-10 mg twice daily. Sequencing used cDNA as its template, made by extracting RNA and reverse transcribing it. Clones were read by immunoSEQ multiplex PCR, and TCRdb kept only the in-frame ones, dropping some. Here the sample spans tens of thousands of clones, about 71% being singletons. This sample comprised CD8+ T cells sorted from blood, obtained between weeks 43 and 45, from a patient treated with tofacitinib. The receptors shown here come from a human donor with alopecia areata.

This clone was seen a few times. CDR3 sequence: CASSLELQGALRGYTF. The CDR3 DNA follows: TGTGCCAGCAGCTTGGAGCTGCAGGGGGCTCTTCGTGGCTACACCTTC. The chain couples TRBV5-6 to TRBJ1-2; TRBD1 matches 8 bases. V dropped 0 bases and J dropped 7; count of bases not matched to a gene: 11. In germline, CDR1 is SGHDT, CDR2 YYEEEE. The CDR3 totals 16 residues. Based on the CDR3 plus reference TRBV5-6 and TRBJ1-2, the full variable domain is DAGVTQSPTHLIKTRGQQVTLRCSPKSGHDTVSWYQQALGQGPQFIFQYYEEEERQRGNFPDRFSGHQFPNYSSELNVNALLLGDSALYLCASSLELQGALRGYTFGSGTRLTVV.

The chain uses TRBV6-5 and TRBJ1-1; D not resolved. CDR3 length equals 15 residues. Looked up from germline, CDR1 is MNHEY and CDR2 is SVGAGI. Trimming cost V 8 bases and J 4 bases, with 20 bases left between them. The CDR3, as DNA: TGTGCCAGCCGGCTAGAAAGGTCAGGTTCCACTGAAGCTTTCTTT. Protein product: CASRLERSGSTEAFF.

The chain links TRBV2 to TRBJ1-2, with 8 bases matching TRBD1. The junction had 3 bases not matched to a gene; V was cut back by 6 bases and J by 0 bases. The V gene's germline CDR1 is SNHLY and CDR2 FYNNEI. The CDR3 extends over 14 amino acids. This CDR3 reads CASRDRVSNYGYTF. In DNA form, the CDR3 reads TGTGCCAGCAGGGACAGGGTTTCTAACTATGGCTACACCTTC.

The V gene is TRBV4-3, the J gene TRBJ1-1; D is possibly TRBD1 (6 bases). The CDR3 has 15 residues. Trimming shortened V by 0 bases and J by 4 bases, and 12 bases separated the two germline ends. Germline CDR1 and CDR2: LGHNA and YSLEER. CDR3 sequence reads: CASSQDVGGGTEAFF. The CDR3 region has the DNA TGCGCCAGCAGCCAAGATGTAGGGGGAGGCACTGAAGCTTTCTTT.

J is TRBJ1-4 and V is TRBV7-8, with D hard to call. The CDR3 has 13 amino acids. CDR1 SGHVS and CDR2 FQNEAQ come from the germline V gene. Trimming removed 4 bases from V and 8 bases from J, with 11 bases in between. The CDR3 loop is CASSSDPREKLFF. The CDR3 DNA reads as TGTGCCAGCAGCTCGGACCCCCGCGAAAAACTGTTTTTT.

This chain links TRBV6-5 with TRBJ2-2; D uncertain. The germline V gene has CDR1 MNHEY and CDR2 SVGAGI. Trimming cost V 8 bases and J 3 bases, with 4 bases left between them. The CDR3 length is 11 residues. The CDR3 region has the DNA TGTGCCAGCGGGTACACCGGGGAGCTGTTTTTT. Its protein product is CASGYTGELFF.

This chain connects TRBV19 to TRBJ2-1; 8 nucleotides align to TRBD2. Germline CDR1 LNHDA, CDR2 SQIVND (reference sequence). The junction had 3 bases not matched to a gene; V was cut back by 5 bases and J by 9 bases. CDR3 size: 12 residues. CDR3 sequence reads: CASSVGTSEQFF. Written as DNA, the CDR3 is TGTGCCAGTAGTGTAGGGACTAGTGAGCAGTTCTTC.

The sample holds one count of this clone. This CDR3 reads CASSLAGVGTEAFF. The CDR3 nucleotides read TGCGCCAGCAGCTTGGCCGGGGTAGGCACTGAAGCTTTCTTT. V usage is TRBV5-1 and J usage is TRBJ1-1; D is undetermined. This CDR3 comprises 14 residues. V dropped 0 bases and J dropped 4 bases, with 10 bases sitting between them. CDR1 is SGHRS, CDR2 YFSETQ, per germline.

V gene TRBV7-2 combines with J gene TRBJ2-1, with D perhaps matching TRBD2 (6 bases). There are 13 residues in the CDR3. Trimming pared 0 bases from V and 6 bases from J, leaving 6 bases between. Germline V lookup: CDR1 SGHTA, CDR2 FQGNSA. For the CDR3, the DNA is TGTGCCAGCAGCTTAGCGCGGGGCAATGAGCAGTTCTTC. Amino acids: CASSLARGNEQFF.

V is TRBV19 and J is TRBJ2-1; 8 bases agree with TRBD2. CDR3 length: 12 amino acids. V shed 7 bases and J 7 bases; nucleotides not matched to a gene: 3. Germline loops: CDR1 LNHDA, CDR2 SQIVND (reference sequence). This CDR3 is CASISGGNEQFF. The CDR3 DNA reads as TGTGCCAGTATAAGCGGGGGAAATGAGCAGTTCTTC.

Of note for this clone: At the DNA level, this CDR3 is encoded by other sequences in the same sample as well. The chain carries TRBV9 and TRBJ2-2, with D unresolved. CDR1 and CDR2 from the germline V gene are SGDLS and YYNGEE. This CDR3 has 12 amino acids. V lost 0 bases and J lost 5, with 2 bases in between. CDR3 in amino acids: CASSVGTGELFF. CDR3 DNA: TGTGCCAGCAGCGTAGGGACCGGGGAGCTGTTTTTT.

V usage is TRBV4-3 and J usage is TRBJ2-1, with D possibly being TRBD2 (5 bases). V lost 1 base and J 7 bases, leaving 8 bases between the germline ends. Germline V gene data show CDR1 as LGHNA and CDR2 as YSLEER. The CDR3 contains 13 residues. CDR3 loop: CASSQALANEQFF. The CDR3 DNA reads as TGCGCCAGCAGCCAAGCCCTAGCAAATGAGCAGTTCTTC.

The rearrangement uses TRBV5-5 and TRBJ2-5; D remains unclear. Trimming pared 3 bases from V and 2 bases from J, leaving 14 bases between. This CDR3 region has 15 residues. Germline V gene lookup returns CDR1 SGHKS and CDR2 YYEKEE (reference sequence). The CDR3 here is CASSSLTGLQETQYF. The CDR3 bases are TGTGCCAGCAGCTCGCTGACTGGGCTACAAGAGACCCAGTACTTC.

The chain uses TRBV19 and TRBJ1-1; 8 bases align to TRBD1. CDR1 is LNHDA, CDR2 SQIVND, per germline (reference sequence). The CDR3 is made up of 15 amino acids. Unmatched junction bases numbered 11, after V lost 4 bases and J lost 7 bases. The CDR3 coding sequence is TGTGCCAGTAGTAAACCCGGGACAGGTCTTTTTGAAGCTTTCTTT. This translates into CASSKPGTGLFEAFF.

This clone has a single count. The rearrangement joins TRBV5-5 to TRBJ1-1; a weak D match, TRBD1 (5 bases). The CDR3 contains 12 residues. The V gene lost 0 bases and the J gene lost 10 bases, with 10 bases spanning the gap. The germline V gene has CDR1 SGHKS and CDR2 YYEKEE (reference sequence). The CDR3 DNA follows: TGTGCCAGCAGCTTGGGAGGGGTCGGAGCTTTCTTT. Protein sequence: CASSLGGVGAFF.

This clone was recorded a few times. This chain connects TRBV25-1 to TRBJ2-2; D is possibly TRBD2 (6 bases). Germline CDR1 MGHDK, CDR2 SYGVNS. This CDR3 comprises 14 residues. V lost 3 bases and J 5 bases, leaving 10 bases between the germline ends. The CDR3 spells CASSDGGETGELFF. For the CDR3, the DNA is TGTGCCAGCAGTGACGGGGGAGAAACCGGGGAGCTGTTTTTT.

This chain joins TRBV7-2 and TRBJ2-7, with D possibly being TRBD2 (5 bases). The CDR3 extends over 13 amino acids. CDR1 is SGHTA, CDR2 FQGNSA, per germline. Trimming left V 3 bases short and J 5 bases short, with 11 bases between. The CDR3 nucleotides read TGTGCCAGCAGCTTGGTCCCGAGGGACGAGCAGTACTTC. This codes for CASSLVPRDEQYF.

V usage is TRBV19 and J usage is TRBJ1-1; no clear D. Germline V CDR1 and CDR2: LNHDA, SQIVND (reference sequence). The V gene lost 6 bases and the J gene lost 5 bases, with 13 bases spanning the gap. The CDR3 is 13 amino acids. CDR3 sequence: CASRSGGWTEAFF. CDR3 DNA: TGTGCCAGTAGGTCGGGAGGGTGGACTGAAGCTTTCTTT.

This chain links TRBV19 with TRBJ2-3; no firm D call. CDR1 and CDR2 from the germline V gene are LNHDA and SQIVND (reference sequence). Trimming pared 5 bases from V and 2 bases from J, leaving 5 bases between. This CDR3 comprises 12 residues. CDR3 loop: CASSAYTDTQYF. The CDR3 nucleotides read TGTGCCAGTAGTGCGTACACAGATACGCAGTATTTT.

In this sample, this clone turned up a few times. This CDR3 reads CASSLGPTGINYGYTF. CDR3 coding DNA: TGTGCCAGCAGCTTAGGACCGACAGGGATTAACTATGGCTACACCTTC. V usage is TRBV7-9 and J usage is TRBJ1-2, with 7 bases aligning to TRBD1. J lost 1 base, V lost 1 base, and 6 bases had no gene match. Per germline, CDR1 SEHNR and CDR2 FQNEAQ (reference sequence). CDR3 size: 16 residues.

The rearrangement links TRBV2 to TRBJ2-5, with a weak D call TRBD1 (6 bases). The CDR3 extends over 15 amino acids. V lost 5 bases to trimming and J lost 2 bases, with 15 bases between them. CDR1 is SNHLY, CDR2 FYNNEI, per germline. CDR3 sequence reads: CASSPEPGQQETQYF. The CDR3 bases are TGTGCCAGCAGTCCAGAACCGGGACAACAAGAGACCCAGTACTTC.

The chain couples TRBV13 to TRBJ1-5; D might be TRBD1 (5 bases). Per the germline V gene, CDR1 is PRHDT and CDR2 is FYEKMQ (reference sequence). Trimming removed 3 bases at V and 2 bases at J, with 5 bases between. The CDR3 sequence is 13 residues long. The CDR3 DNA follows: TGTGCCAGCAGCTTCAGGGGCAATCAGCCCCAGCATTTT. Amino acids: CASSFRGNQPQHF.

This chain uses TRBV4-1 with TRBJ1-2; no clear D gene. V was pared by 0 bases and J by 4 bases, with 9 bases between. CDR3 length: 14 residues. CDR1 is MGHRA, CDR2 YSYEKL, per germline. The CDR3 is CASSQDLAVYGYTF. The CDR3 DNA follows: TGCGCCAGCAGCCAAGATCTGGCAGTCTATGGCTACACCTTC.

The chain carries TRBV7-9 and TRBJ2-6; TRBD1 matches 7 bases. V shed 5 bases and J 2 bases; nucleotides not matched to a gene: 15. The CDR3 runs to 19 residues. Per the germline V gene, CDR1 is SEHNR and CDR2 is FQNEAQ (reference sequence). The CDR3 bases are TGTGCCAGCAGCCACCCCCGGACAGGAATCCCCGCTGGGGCCAACGTCCTGACTTTC. Amino acids: CASSHPRTGIPAGANVLTF.

The chain uses TRBV7-8 and TRBJ2-3; no clear D gene. The V gene's germline CDR1 is SGHVS and CDR2 FQNEAQ. V lost 4 bases and J 5 bases, leaving 10 bases between the germline ends. The length of the CDR3 is 13 residues. The CDR3 DNA sequence: TGTGCCAGCAGCTCCGAGGTTCTAGATACGCAGTATTTT. Protein: CASSSEVLDTQYF.

The chain combines TRBV5-6 with TRBJ1-2, with 7 positions matching TRBD1. The CDR3 length is 14 residues. Germline CDR1 and CDR2: SGHDT and YYEEEE. J gave up 4 bases and V 4 bases, and 7 bases lay outside the gene matches. CDR3 coding DNA: TGTGCCAGCAGCGTAACCGGGACAGCCTATGGCTACACCTTC. Its translation: CASSVTGTAYGYTF.

V usage is TRBV11-3 and J usage is TRBJ1-6; D gene uncertain. Trimming pared 5 bases from V and 5 bases from J, leaving 13 bases between. The CDR3 contains 15 residues. Looked up from germline, CDR1 is SGHNT and CDR2 is YENEEA. The CDR3: CASSGPIRNNSPLHF. The CDR3 nucleotides are TGTGCCAGCAGCGGGCCGATAAGGAATAATTCACCCCTCCACTTT.